This passage covers 23 T cell receptor beta chains from one sample sequenced in a study of cytomegalovirus exposure and HLA in healthy donors. Use of 60 Vbeta and 13 Jbeta primers characterized the PCR. TCRdb keeps only in-frame clones here, not all; method: immunoSEQ multiplex PCR. In the table there are 150,000 to 200,000 clones, approximately 82% of which are singletons. The sequencing sample was made of PBMCs. The receptors derive from a male donor in good health and CMV-seronegative.

This chain links TRBV28 with TRBJ1-3; D might be TRBD1 (5 bases). CDR3 size: 14 residues. Germline CDR1 and CDR2: MDHEN and SYDVKM. V lost 3 bases and J 6 bases, leaving 12 bases between the germline ends. The CDR3 region has the DNA TGTGCCAGCAGTTTCGGGGGTGGAAAAAACACCATATATTTT. It yields the protein CASSFGGGKNTIYF.

The chain uses TRBV6-5 and TRBJ2-1; a possible D gene is TRBD2 (6 bases). The CDR3 runs to 15 residues. Looked up from germline, CDR1 is MNHEY and CDR2 is SVGAGI. V shed 0 bases and J shed 2 bases, with 8 bases lying between them. CDR3 sequence: CASSYSEGPYNEQFF. CDR3 sequence (DNA): TGTGCCAGCAGTTACTCGGAGGGACCCTACAATGAGCAGTTCTTC.

The chain links TRBV27 to TRBJ2-1; 10 positions agree with TRBD1. Germline V lookup: CDR1 MNHEY, CDR2 SMNVEV (reference sequence). J was trimmed by 3 bases and V by 7 bases; bases with no gene match: 3. This CDR3 has 14 residues. CDR3 in DNA: TGTGCCAGCACCTGGGACAGGGGCTACAATGAGCAGTTCTTC. It is translated as CASTWDRGYNEQFF.

This sequence joins TRBV4-1 and TRBJ2-7, with D possibly TRBD1 on 6 matching bases. Germline V CDR1 and CDR2: MGHRA, YSYEKL. The CDR3 is 16 residues long. The V gene lost 0 bases and the J gene lost 3 bases, with 15 bases spanning the gap. The CDR3 is CASSQDPGEDYYEQYF. CDR3 sequence (DNA): TGCGCCAGCAGCCAAGATCCAGGGGAAGACTACTACGAGCAGTACTTC.

This clone came up a few times. This sequence joins TRBV2 and TRBJ2-5; 12 nucleotides match TRBD1. This CDR3 is 17 amino acids long. After removal of 4 bases from V and 5 bases from J, the junction contained 11 bases not matched to a gene. Germline loops: CDR1 SNHLY, CDR2 FYNNEI. CDR3 residues: CASSGAPGQGARETQYF. The CDR3 DNA reads TGTGCCAGCAGTGGTGCCCCGGGACAGGGGGCGCGGGAGACCCAGTACTTC.

The chain uses TRBV9 and TRBJ1-6, with D possibly TRBD1 on 5 matching bases. In germline, CDR1 is SGDLS, CDR2 YYNGEE. Trimming pared 2 bases from V and 10 bases from J, leaving 13 bases between. The CDR3 spans 14 residues. The CDR3 here is CASSVGRVGSPLHF. Here the CDR3 DNA reads TGTGCCAGCAGCGTCGGCAGGGTCGGGTCACCCCTCCACTTT.

This chain joins TRBV5-6 and TRBJ2-3; 12 bases match TRBD2. Germline V gives CDR1 SGHDT, CDR2 YYEEEE. The CDR3 sequence is 16 residues long. The trim removed 0 bases at V and 2 bases at J, leaving 1 base unmatched. CDR3 bases: TGTGCCAGCAGCTTGGGACTAGCGGGGGCCACAGATACGCAGTATTTT. This gives the protein CASSLGLAGATDTQYF.

The CDR3 here is CASSSERNTEAFF. The CDR3 DNA reads as TGTGCCAGCAGCTCAGAACGGAACACTGAAGCTTTCTTT. The rearrangement uses TRBV7-2 and TRBJ1-1; no clear D. The CDR3 has 13 amino acids. Between the trimmed V and J ends, which lost 4 bases and 1 base, there was a span of 7 bases. Per the germline V gene, CDR1 is SGHTA and CDR2 is FQGNSA.

This chain uses TRBV6-5 with TRBJ1-1; D is possibly TRBD1 (5 bases). The CDR3 extends over 13 amino acids. The germline V and J ends were trimmed by 1 base and 4 bases, with 7 bases remaining between them. From germline, CDR1 is MNHEY and CDR2 SVGAGI. CDR3 in DNA: TGTGCCAGCAGTTACTGGAGGGGCACTGAAGCTTTCTTT. It translates to CASSYWRGTEAFF.

This chain joins TRBV28 and TRBJ2-7; 7 positions agree with TRBD1. Losses at the gene ends were 7 bases for V and 4 bases for J; bases not matched to a gene: 7. The germline CDR1 and CDR2 sequences are MDHEN and SYDVKM. The CDR3 consists of 13 residues. The CDR3 DNA reads TGTGCCAGCATCCCGGGACAGAGTTACGAGCAGTACTTC. It translates to CASIPGQSYEQYF.

This rearrangement joins TRBV6-5 to TRBJ2-3, with D perhaps TRBD2 (6 bases). The CDR3 extends over 15 amino acids. Trimming took 6 bases from V and 0 from J, leaving 13 bases between them. Germline V gene data show CDR1 as MNHEY and CDR2 as SVGAGI. The CDR3 coding sequence is TGTGCCAGCAGCACCCCTGGGGGGAGCACAGATACGCAGTATTTT. This translates into CASSTPGGSTDTQYF.

This clone was seen more than once but under ten times. The chain carries TRBV10-3 and TRBJ1-1; 10 positions match TRBD1. Losses at the gene ends were 9 bases for V and 0 bases for J; bases not matched to a gene: 10. This CDR3 comprises 16 residues. Germline lookup yields CDR1 ENHRY and CDR2 SYGVKD. This CDR3 is CAIKGQGGLVNTEAFF. The CDR3 DNA follows: TGTGCCATAAAAGGACAGGGGGGTTTGGTGAACACTGAAGCTTTCTTT.

V is TRBV6-1 and J is TRBJ2-5; possible D gene TRBD1, 5 bases. The CDR3 is made up of 13 amino acids. Germline V CDR1 and CDR2: MNHNS, SASEGT. V gave up 6 bases and J gave up 2 bases, with 10 bases separating them. The chain's CDR3 is CASRGRGQETQYF. Written as DNA, the CDR3 is TGTGCCAGCAGGGGAAGGGGTCAAGAGACCCAGTACTTC.

The J gene is TRBJ1-6, the V gene TRBV10-3, with D maybe TRBD1 (6 bases). The CDR3 extends over 16 amino acids. The germline V gene has CDR1 ENHRY and CDR2 SYGVKD. V gave up 5 bases and J gave up 7 bases, with 18 bases separating them. CDR3 DNA: TGTGCCATCAGTCGCAACGGGGGGGCTGGAAATTCACCCCTCCACTTT. Its translation is CAISRNGGAGNSPLHF.

This clone was seen only once. Here the CDR3 reads CASSLTGTTPYEQYF. The CDR3, as DNA: TGTGCCAGCAGCCTAACAGGGACTACCCCCTACGAGCAGTACTTC. V and J are TRBV7-2 and TRBJ2-7; weak D call: TRBD2 (7 bases). The ends were cut back, 5 bases at V and 2 bases at J, with 16 bases in the middle. The CDR3 has 15 amino acids. The V gene's germline CDR1 is SGHTA and CDR2 FQGNSA.

The chain has TRBV2 and TRBJ2-2; a possible D gene is TRBD1 (6 bases). The CDR3 sequence is 16 residues long. The germline CDR1 and CDR2 sequences are SNHLY and FYNNEI. V dropped 5 bases and J dropped 5 bases, with 18 bases sitting between them. The CDR3 region has the DNA TGTGCCAGCAGTCCAGATGTGGGGGCGCGGACCGGGGAGCTGTTTTTT. Protein product: CASSPDVGARTGELFF. Full variable domain (missing parts from reference TRBV2 and TRBJ2-2): EPEVTQTPSHQVTQMGQEVILRCVPISNHLYFYWYRQILGQKVEFLVSFYNNEISEKSEIFDDQFSVERPDGSNFTLKIRSTKLEDSAMYFCASSPDVGARTGELFFGEGSRLTVL.

This clone was seen more than once but under ten times. This chain joins TRBV7-9 and TRBJ2-2; 7 bases are a match to TRBD1. The CDR3 is 15 residues long. V shed 1 base and J 4 bases; nucleotides not matched to a gene: 3. Germline loops: CDR1 SEHNR, CDR2 FQNEAQ (reference sequence). Written as DNA, the CDR3 is TGTGCCAGCAGCTTAGGGGACAGACTCACCGGGGAGCTGTTTTTT. This sequence encodes CASSLGDRLTGELFF.

The chain couples TRBV28 to TRBJ2-7, with TRBD1 matching 7 bases. The CDR3 contains 17 residues. V trimming: 2 bases; J trimming: 4 bases; junction bases outside the gene matches: 14. CDR1 is MDHEN, CDR2 SYDVKM, per germline. As DNA, the CDR3 is TGTGCCAGCAGTTTAGGAAAGACAGGGTTGGTGAGATACGAGCAGTACTTC. Amino acids: CASSLGKTGLVRYEQYF. The full variable domain, with the rest looked up from reference TRBV28 and TRBJ2-7, is DVKVTQSSRYLVKRTGEKVFLECVQDMDHENMFWYRQDPGLGLRLIYFSYDVKMKEKGDIPEGYSVSREKKERFSLILESASTNQTSMYLCASSLGKTGLVRYEQYFGPGTRLTVT.

The chain employs TRBV7-7 and TRBJ2-5; D may be TRBD2 (6 bases). Trimming took off 7 bases at V and 2 bases at J, with 11 bases between the two ends. The length of the CDR3 is 13 residues. Germline V CDR1 and CDR2: SSHAT, FNYEAQ (reference sequence). Here the CDR3 reads CASTGGLQETQYF. The CDR3 DNA reads as TGTGCCAGCACCGGGGGACTTCAAGAGACCCAGTACTTC.

The DNA for the CDR3 is TGTGCCTGGAGAGAGGGGGACAGGGGCACTGAAGCTTTCTTT. This gives the protein CAWREGDRGTEAFF. The rearrangement uses TRBV30 and TRBJ1-1; the match to TRBD1 covers 10 bases. CDR1 is GTSNPN, CDR2 SVGIG, per germline (reference sequence). V lost 3 bases, J lost 4 bases, and 5 bases stayed unmatched. The CDR3 loop spans 14 amino acids.

CDR3 sequence reads: CAISTSDRPFEETQYF. CDR3 coding DNA: TGTGCCATCAGTACCTCAGACAGGCCCTTTGAAGAGACCCAGTACTTC. The chain is built from TRBV10-3 and TRBJ2-5, with D maybe TRBD1 (6 bases). The CDR3 totals 16 residues. Germline CDR1 is ENHRY and CDR2 is SYGVKD. The V and J ends lost 5 bases and 3 bases respectively, with 19 bases between them.

This chain links TRBV4-2 with TRBJ2-7; 7 nucleotides line up with TRBD2. Germline CDR1 reads LGHNA; CDR2 reads YNFKEQ. The junction had 6 bases not matched to a gene; V was cut back by 1 base and J by 3 bases. The length of the CDR3 is 15 residues. The CDR3 loop is CASSQGTGGDYEQYF. The CDR3, as DNA: TGTGCCAGCAGCCAAGGTACGGGGGGTGACTACGAGCAGTACTTC.

The V and J genes are TRBV21-1 and TRBJ2-7; TRBD1, the table's D call, was not compared with the DNA. TRBV21-1 is assigned pseudogene status. This CDR3 contains 14 residues. The CDR3 DNA reads as TGTGCCAGCAGCAAAGTAGGACAAGCTTGCGAGCAGTACTTC. Translated, it gives CASSKVGQACEQYF.